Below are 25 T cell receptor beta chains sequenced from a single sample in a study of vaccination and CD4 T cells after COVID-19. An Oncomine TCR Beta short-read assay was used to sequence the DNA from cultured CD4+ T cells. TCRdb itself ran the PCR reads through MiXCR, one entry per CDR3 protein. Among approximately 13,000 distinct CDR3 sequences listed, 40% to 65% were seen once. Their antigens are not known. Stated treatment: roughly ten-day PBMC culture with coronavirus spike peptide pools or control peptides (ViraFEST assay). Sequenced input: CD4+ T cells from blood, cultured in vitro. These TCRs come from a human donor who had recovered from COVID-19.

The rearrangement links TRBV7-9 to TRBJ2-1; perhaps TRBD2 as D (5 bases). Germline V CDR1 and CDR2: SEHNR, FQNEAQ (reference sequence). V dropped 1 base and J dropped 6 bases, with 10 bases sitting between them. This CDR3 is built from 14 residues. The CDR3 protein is CASSLVLGGNEQFF. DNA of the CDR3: TGTGCCAGCAGCTTAGTGTTAGGAGGCAATGAGCAGTTCTTC.

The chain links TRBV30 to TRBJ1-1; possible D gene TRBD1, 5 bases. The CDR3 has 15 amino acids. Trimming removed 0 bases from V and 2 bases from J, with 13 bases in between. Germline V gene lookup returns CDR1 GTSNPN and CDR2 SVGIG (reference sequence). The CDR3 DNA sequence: TGTGCCTGGAGTGTATCCTGGACAAGTAACACTGAAGCTTTCTTT. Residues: CAWSVSWTSNTEAFF.

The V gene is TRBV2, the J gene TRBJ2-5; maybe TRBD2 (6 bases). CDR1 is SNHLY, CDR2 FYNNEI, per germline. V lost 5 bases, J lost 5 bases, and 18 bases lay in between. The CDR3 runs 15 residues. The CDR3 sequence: CASSLFLAGYETQYF. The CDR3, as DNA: TGTGCCAGCAGTCTCTTTTTGGCGGGATATGAGACCCAGTACTTC.

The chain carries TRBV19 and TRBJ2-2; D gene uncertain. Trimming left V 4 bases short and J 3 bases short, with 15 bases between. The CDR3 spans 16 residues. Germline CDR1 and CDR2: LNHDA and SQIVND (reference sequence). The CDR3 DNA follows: TGTGCCAGTAGTACTCTAACACCGTTGGACACCGGGGAGCTGTTTTTT. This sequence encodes CASSTLTPLDTGELFF.

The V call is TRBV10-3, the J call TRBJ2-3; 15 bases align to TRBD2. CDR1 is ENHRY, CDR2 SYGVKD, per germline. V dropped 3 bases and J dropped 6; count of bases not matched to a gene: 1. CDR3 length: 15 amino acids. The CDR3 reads CAISDGTSGGDTQYF. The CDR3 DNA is TGTGCCATCAGTGACGGGACTAGCGGGGGGGATACGCAGTATTTT.

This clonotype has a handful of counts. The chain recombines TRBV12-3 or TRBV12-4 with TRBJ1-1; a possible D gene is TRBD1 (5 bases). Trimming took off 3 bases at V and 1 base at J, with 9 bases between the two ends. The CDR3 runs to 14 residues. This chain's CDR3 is CASSFGTRNTEAFF. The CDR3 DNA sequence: TGTGCCAGCAGTTTCGGGACCCGGAACACTGAAGCTTTCTTT.

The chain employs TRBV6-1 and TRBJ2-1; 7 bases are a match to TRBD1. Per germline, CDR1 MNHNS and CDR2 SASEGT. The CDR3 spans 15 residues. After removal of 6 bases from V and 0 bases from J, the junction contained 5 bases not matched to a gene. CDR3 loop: CASRITGDSYNEQFF. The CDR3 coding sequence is TGTGCCAGCAGGATTACAGGGGACTCCTACAATGAGCAGTTCTTC.

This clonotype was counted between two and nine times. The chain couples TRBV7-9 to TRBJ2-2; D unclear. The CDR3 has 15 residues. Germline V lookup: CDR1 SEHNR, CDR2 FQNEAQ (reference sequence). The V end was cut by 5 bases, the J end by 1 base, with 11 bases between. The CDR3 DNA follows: TGTGCCAGCAGCGCTAGAAGGTTGAACACCGGGGAGCTGTTTTTT. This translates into CASSARRLNTGELFF.

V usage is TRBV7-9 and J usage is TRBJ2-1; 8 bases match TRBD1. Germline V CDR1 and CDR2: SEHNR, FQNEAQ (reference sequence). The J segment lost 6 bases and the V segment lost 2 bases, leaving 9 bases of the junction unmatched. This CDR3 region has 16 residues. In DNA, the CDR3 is TGTGCCAGCAGCTTATCGTCTACAGGGGGGTCCAATGAGCAGTTCTTC. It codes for CASSLSSTGGSNEQFF.

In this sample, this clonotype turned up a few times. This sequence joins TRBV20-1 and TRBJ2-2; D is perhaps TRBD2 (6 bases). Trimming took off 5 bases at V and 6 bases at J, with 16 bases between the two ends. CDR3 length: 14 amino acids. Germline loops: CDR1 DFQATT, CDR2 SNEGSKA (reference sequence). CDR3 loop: CSAPRSGEPGELFF. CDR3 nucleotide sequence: TGCAGTGCTCCCCGCTCGGGGGAGCCCGGGGAGCTGTTTTTT.

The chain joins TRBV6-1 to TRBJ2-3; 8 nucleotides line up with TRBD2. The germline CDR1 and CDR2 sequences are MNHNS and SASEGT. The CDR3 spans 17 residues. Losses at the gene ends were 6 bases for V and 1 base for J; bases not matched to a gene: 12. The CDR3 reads CASSPGGIPFGTDTQYF. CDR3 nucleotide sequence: TGTGCCAGCAGCCCGGGAGGGATCCCCTTTGGCACAGATACGCAGTATTTT.

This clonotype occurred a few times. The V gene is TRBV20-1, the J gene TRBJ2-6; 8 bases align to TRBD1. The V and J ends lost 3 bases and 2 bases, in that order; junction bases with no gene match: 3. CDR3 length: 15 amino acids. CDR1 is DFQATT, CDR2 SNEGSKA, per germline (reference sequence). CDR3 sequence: CSASSDRAGANVLTF. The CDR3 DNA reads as TGCAGTGCTAGTTCGGACAGGGCTGGGGCCAACGTCCTGACTTTC.

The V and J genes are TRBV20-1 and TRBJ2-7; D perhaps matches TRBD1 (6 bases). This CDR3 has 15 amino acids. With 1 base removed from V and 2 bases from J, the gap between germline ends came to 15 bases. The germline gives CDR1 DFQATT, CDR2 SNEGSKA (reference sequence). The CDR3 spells CSARGQEQGAYEQYF. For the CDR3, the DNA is TGCAGTGCTAGAGGTCAGGAACAGGGTGCCTACGAGCAGTACTTC.

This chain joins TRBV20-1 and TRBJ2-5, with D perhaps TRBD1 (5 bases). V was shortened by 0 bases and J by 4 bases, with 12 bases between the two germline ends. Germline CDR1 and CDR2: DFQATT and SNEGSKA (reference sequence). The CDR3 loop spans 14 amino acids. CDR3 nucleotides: TGCAGTGCTAGAGATCCGAGAGACAGAGAGACCCAGTACTTC. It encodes CSARDPRDRETQYF.

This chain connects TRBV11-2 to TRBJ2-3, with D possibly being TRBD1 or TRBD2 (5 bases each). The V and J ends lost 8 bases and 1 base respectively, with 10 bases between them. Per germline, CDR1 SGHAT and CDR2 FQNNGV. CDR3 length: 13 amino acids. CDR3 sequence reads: CASRRGGTDTQYF. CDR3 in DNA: TGTGCCAGCCGGAGAGGGGGCACAGATACGCAGTATTTT.

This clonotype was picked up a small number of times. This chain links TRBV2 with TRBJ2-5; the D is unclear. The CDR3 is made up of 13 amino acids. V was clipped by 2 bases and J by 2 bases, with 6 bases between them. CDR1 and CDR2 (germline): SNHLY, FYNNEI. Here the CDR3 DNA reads TGTGCCAGCAGTGAACTGGGACAAGAGACCCAGTACTTC. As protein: CASSELGQETQYF.

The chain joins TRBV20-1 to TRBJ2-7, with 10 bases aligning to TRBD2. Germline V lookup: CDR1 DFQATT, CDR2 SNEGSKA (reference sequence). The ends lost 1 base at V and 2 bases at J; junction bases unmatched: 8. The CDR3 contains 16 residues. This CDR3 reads CSARGDLAGGAYEQYF. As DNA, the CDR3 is TGCAGTGCTAGAGGCGACTTAGCGGGAGGTGCCTACGAGCAGTACTTC.

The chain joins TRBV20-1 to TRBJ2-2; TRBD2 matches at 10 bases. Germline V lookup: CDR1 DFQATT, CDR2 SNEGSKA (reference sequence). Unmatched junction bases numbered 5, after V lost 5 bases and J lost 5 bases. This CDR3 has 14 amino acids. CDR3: CSALLAGRTGELFF. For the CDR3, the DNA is TGCAGTGCTTTACTAGCGGGAAGGACCGGGGAGCTGTTTTTT.

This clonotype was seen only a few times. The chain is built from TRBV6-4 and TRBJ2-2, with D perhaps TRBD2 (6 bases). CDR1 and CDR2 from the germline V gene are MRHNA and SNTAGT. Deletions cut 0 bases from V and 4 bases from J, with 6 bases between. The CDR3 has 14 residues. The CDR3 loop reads CASSDSTSTGELFF. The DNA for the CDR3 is TGTGCCAGCAGTGACTCGACTAGCACCGGGGAGCTGTTTTTT.

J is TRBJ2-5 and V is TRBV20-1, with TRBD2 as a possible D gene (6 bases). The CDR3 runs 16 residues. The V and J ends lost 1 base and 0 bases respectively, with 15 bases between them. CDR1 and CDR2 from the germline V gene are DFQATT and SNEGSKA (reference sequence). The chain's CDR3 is CSARVDSGGYQETQYF. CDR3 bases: TGCAGTGCTAGAGTTGATAGCGGAGGATACCAAGAGACCCAGTACTTC.

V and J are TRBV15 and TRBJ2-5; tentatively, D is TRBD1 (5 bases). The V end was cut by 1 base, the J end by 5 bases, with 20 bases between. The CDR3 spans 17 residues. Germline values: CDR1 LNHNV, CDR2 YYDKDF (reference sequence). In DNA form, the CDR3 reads TGTGCCACCAGCAGAGGGACCGACAGACACCGGGTGGAGACCCAGTACTTC. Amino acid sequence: CATSRGTDRHRVETQYF. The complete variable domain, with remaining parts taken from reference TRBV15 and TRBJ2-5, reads DAMVIQNPRYQVTQFGKPVTLSCSQTLNHNVMYWYQQKSSQAPKLLFHYYDKDFNNEADTPDNFQSRRPNTSFCFLDIRSPGLGDTAMYLCATSRGTDRHRVETQYFGPGTRLLVL.

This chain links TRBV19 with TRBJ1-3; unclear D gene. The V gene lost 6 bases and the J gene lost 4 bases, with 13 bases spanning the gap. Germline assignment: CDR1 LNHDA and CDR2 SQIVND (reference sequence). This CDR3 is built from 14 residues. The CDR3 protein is CASSVATRGNTIYF. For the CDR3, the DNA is TGTGCCAGTAGCGTAGCCACGCGAGGAAACACCATATATTTT.

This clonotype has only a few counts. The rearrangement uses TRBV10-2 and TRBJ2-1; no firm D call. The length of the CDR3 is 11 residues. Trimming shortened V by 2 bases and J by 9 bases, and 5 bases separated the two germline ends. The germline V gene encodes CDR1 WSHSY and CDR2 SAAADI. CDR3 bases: TGCGCCAGCAGTGAGACCCGTGAGCAGTTCTTC. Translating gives CASSETREQFF.

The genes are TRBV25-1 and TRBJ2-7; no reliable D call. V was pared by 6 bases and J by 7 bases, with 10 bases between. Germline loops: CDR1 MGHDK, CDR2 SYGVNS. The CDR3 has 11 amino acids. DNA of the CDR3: TGTGCCAGCAGCCTCCGGTGGGAGCAGTACTTC. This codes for CASSLRWEQYF.

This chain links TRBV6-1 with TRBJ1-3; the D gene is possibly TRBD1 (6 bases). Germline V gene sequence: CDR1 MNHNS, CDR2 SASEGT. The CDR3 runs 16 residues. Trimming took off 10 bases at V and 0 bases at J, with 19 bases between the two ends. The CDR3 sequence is CATPLGAPHSGNTIYF. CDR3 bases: TGTGCCACCCCATTGGGGGCTCCCCACTCTGGAAACACCATATATTTT.